The next 19 T cell receptor beta chains were all read from a single sample in a study of cytomegalovirus exposure and HLA in healthy donors. Primers included in the PCR were 60 Vbeta and 13 Jbeta primers. Produced via immunoSEQ multiplex PCR; TCRdb's table is partial and in-frame only. In the table there are around 97,000 clones, roughly 73% of which are singletons. The sample was PBMCs. The origin of the receptors is a man aged 35 to 55 in good health and CMV-seronegative.

The CDR3: CASSPTSGTYNEQFF. CDR3 coding DNA: TGTGCCAGCAGCCCGACTAGCGGAACCTACAATGAGCAGTTCTTC. V and J are TRBV7-2 and TRBJ2-1, with TRBD2 identical over 9 bases. Germline V gene data show CDR1 as SGHTA and CDR2 as FQGNSA. With V trimmed by 5 bases and J by 2 bases, 4 bases remained unmatched. This CDR3 contains 15 residues.

J is TRBJ1-5 and V is TRBV2; TRBD1 aligns across 9 bases. Trimming took 4 bases from V and 7 from J; bases not matched to a gene: 5. The CDR3 covers 14 residues. Germline assignment: CDR1 SNHLY and CDR2 FYNNEI. The DNA of the CDR3 is TGTGCCAGCAGTGCCACAGGGGGCGGGCAGCCCCAGCATTTT. Translation gives CASSATGGGQPQHF.

This clone showed up just a few times. The chain joins TRBV4-3 to TRBJ1-2, with D perhaps matching TRBD1 (5 bases). Germline CDR1 is LGHNA and CDR2 is YSLEER. The length of the CDR3 is 15 residues. Between the trimmed V and J ends, which lost 1 base and 4 bases, there was a span of 13 bases. The CDR3 coding sequence is TGCGCCAGCAGCCAAGTTCGGGACTCGAGCTATGGCTACACCTTC. It codes for CASSQVRDSSYGYTF.

V and J are TRBV9 and TRBJ1-1; TRBD1 aligns across 7 bases. The CDR3 has 16 residues. After removal of 2 bases from V and 4 bases from J, the junction contained 11 bases not matched to a gene. CDR1 SGDLS and CDR2 YYNGEE come from the germline V gene. CDR3 sequence (DNA): TGTGCCAGCAGCGTGCAGGGGGGACGGGGCGCCACTGAAGCTTTCTTT. Its translation: CASSVQGGRGATEAFF.

V is TRBV15 and J is TRBJ2-1; unclear D gene. CDR1 LNHNV and CDR2 YYDKDF come from the germline V gene (reference sequence). V was trimmed by 1 base and J by 6 bases, leaving 19 bases between them. The CDR3 is 17 amino acids. In nucleotides, the CDR3 is TGTGCCACCAGCAGAGGAGGATGGCAGATTCCTCCCAATGAGCAGTTCTTC. Translating gives CATSRGGWQIPPNEQFF.

A note on this clone: A read error may produce the germline difference seen at one junction end. The chain combines TRBV7-2 with TRBJ1-1; tentative D call: TRBD1 (6 bases). The CDR3 contains 13 residues. Germline CDR1 is SGHTA and CDR2 is FQGNSA. The CDR3 loop is CASSLGWNREGFF. The CDR3 DNA follows: TGTGCCAGCAGCTTAGGGTGGAACAGGGAAGGTTTCTTT.

The chain couples TRBV2 to TRBJ2-2; D remains ambiguous. The CDR3 length is 13 residues. CDR1 and CDR2 from the germline V gene are SNHLY and FYNNEI. Trimming removed 7 bases at V and 7 bases at J, with 13 bases between. CDR3 region: CASKREFNGELFF. CDR3 bases: TGTGCCAGCAAGAGAGAATTTAACGGGGAGCTGTTTTTT.

In this sample, this clone turned up a few times. This chain links TRBV5-4 with TRBJ2-7; a weak D match, TRBD1 (5 bases). The CDR3 has 14 residues. Germline values: CDR1 SGHNT, CDR2 YYREEE (reference sequence). V lost 1 base and J 2 bases, leaving 10 bases between the germline ends. CDR3 sequence (DNA): TGTGCCAGCAGCTTGCAGGACACACCCTACGAGCAGTACTTC. The encoded protein is CASSLQDTPYEQYF. The variable domain in full, with the rest retrieved from reference TRBV5-4 and TRBJ2-7, is ETGVTQSPTHLIKTRGQQVTLRCSSQSGHNTVSWYQQALGQGPQFIFQYYREEENGRGNFPPRFSGLQFPNYSSELNVNALELDDSALYLCASSLQDTPYEQYFGPGTRLTVT.

The chain combines TRBV2 with TRBJ2-3; 8 nucleotides align to TRBD2. The CDR3 spans 12 residues. Germline assignment: CDR1 SNHLY and CDR2 FYNNEI. V dropped 9 bases and J dropped 6; count of bases not matched to a gene: 5. CDR3 nucleotide sequence: TGTGCCAGAAGCGGGGGCGCGGATACGCAGTATTTT. Translation gives CARSGGADTQYF.

This clone was counted a single time. The chain has TRBV27 and TRBJ1-5, with 7 bases aligning to TRBD1. Trimming at V came to 6 bases and at J to 7 bases, leaving 9 bases not matched to a gene. Germline CDR1 is MNHEY and CDR2 is SMNVEV (reference sequence). This CDR3 region has 14 residues. The CDR3 DNA reads as TGTGCCAGCAGCCTGGGACAGTCTGTCCAGCCCCAGCATTTT. Translation gives CASSLGQSVQPQHF.

The chain uses TRBV25-1 and TRBJ2-1; 11 positions agree with TRBD2. The length of the CDR3 is 17 residues. Germline V lookup: CDR1 MGHDK, CDR2 SYGVNS. V was pared by 7 bases and J by 8 bases, with 16 bases of the junction left unmatched. CDR3 loop: CASTLQESSGGRDEQFF. The CDR3 region has the DNA TGTGCCAGCACCCTCCAAGAGTCTAGCGGGGGGCGCGATGAGCAGTTCTTC.

This clone has more than one count but fewer than ten. The chain couples TRBV6-5 to TRBJ2-4, with 11 bases identical to TRBD2. With 4 bases clipped from V and 0 bases from J, the junction kept 2 bases outside the gene matches. Germline CDR1 is MNHEY and CDR2 is SVGAGI. The CDR3 contains 16 residues. The CDR3 sequence: CASSSLAGGAKNIQYF. The CDR3 nucleotides are TGTGCCAGCAGTTCCCTAGCGGGGGGAGCCAAAAACATTCAGTACTTC.

The V call is TRBV4-1, the J call TRBJ2-7; TRBD1 agrees at 9 bases. Looked up from germline, CDR1 is MGHRA and CDR2 is YSYEKL. This CDR3 has 16 residues. V lost 1 base and J lost 1; bases outside the gene matches: 5. Written as DNA, the CDR3 is TGCGCCAGCAGCCAAGGTCCGGGACAGGGTTCCTACGAGCAGTACTTC. Protein sequence: CASSQGPGQGSYEQYF.

This clone was seen a few times. The chain carries TRBV18 and TRBJ1-2; 9 nucleotides agree with TRBD1. Germline V lookup: CDR1 KGHSH, CDR2 LQKENI. V dropped 4 bases and J dropped 6; count of bases not matched to a gene: 9. The CDR3 runs 15 residues. The CDR3 coding sequence is TGTGCCAGCTCACGTACCGGGACAGGGTCGCATGGCTACACCTTC. Translating it yields CASSRTGTGSHGYTF.

The chain is built from TRBV5-4 and TRBJ2-5; D might be TRBD2 (6 bases). The V end was cut by 0 bases, the J end by 5 bases, with 14 bases between. Looked up from germline, CDR1 is SGHNT and CDR2 is YYREEE (reference sequence). The CDR3 loop spans 15 amino acids. The chain's CDR3 is CASSLGKTGRETQYF. CDR3 sequence (DNA): TGTGCCAGCAGCTTGGGCAAAACGGGGAGGGAGACCCAGTACTTC.

The V and J genes are TRBV6-5 and TRBJ2-2, with D perhaps matching TRBD1 (6 bases). Trimming removed 2 bases from V and 6 bases from J, with 10 bases in between. Germline V lookup: CDR1 MNHEY, CDR2 SVGAGI. CDR3 length equals 14 residues. CDR3 protein: CASSYNRAAGELFF. The CDR3 coding sequence is TGTGCCAGCAGTTACAACAGGGCGGCCGGGGAGCTGTTTTTT.

The chain is built from TRBV6-5 and TRBJ2-4; D possibly corresponds to TRBD2 (7 bases). Between the trimmed V and J ends, which lost 5 bases and 8 bases, there was a span of 13 bases. CDR1 MNHEY and CDR2 SVGAGI come from the germline V gene. The CDR3 has 13 amino acids. The CDR3 bases are TGTGCCAGCAGTGGGAGGGGGTCGGACATTCAGTACTTC. Protein product: CASSGRGSDIQYF.

This clone showed up just a few times. The chain recombines TRBV7-3 with TRBJ1-1; D gene uncertain. V lost 6 bases, J lost 0 bases, and 8 bases lay in between. The germline V gene has CDR1 SGHTA and CDR2 FQGTGA. The CDR3 runs to 13 residues. CDR3: CASRLSVNTEAFF. DNA of the CDR3: TGTGCCAGCAGGCTCTCAGTGAACACTGAAGCTTTCTTT.

V and J are TRBV27 and TRBJ1-2, with 7 nucleotides matching TRBD1. The V gene's germline CDR1 is MNHEY and CDR2 SMNVEV (reference sequence). The CDR3 extends over 15 amino acids. With V trimmed by 5 bases and J by 1 base, 7 bases remained unmatched. CDR3 DNA: TGTGCCAGCAGTCCCCGACAGGGCGTTAACTATGGCTACACCTTC. Protein product: CASSPRQGVNYGYTF.